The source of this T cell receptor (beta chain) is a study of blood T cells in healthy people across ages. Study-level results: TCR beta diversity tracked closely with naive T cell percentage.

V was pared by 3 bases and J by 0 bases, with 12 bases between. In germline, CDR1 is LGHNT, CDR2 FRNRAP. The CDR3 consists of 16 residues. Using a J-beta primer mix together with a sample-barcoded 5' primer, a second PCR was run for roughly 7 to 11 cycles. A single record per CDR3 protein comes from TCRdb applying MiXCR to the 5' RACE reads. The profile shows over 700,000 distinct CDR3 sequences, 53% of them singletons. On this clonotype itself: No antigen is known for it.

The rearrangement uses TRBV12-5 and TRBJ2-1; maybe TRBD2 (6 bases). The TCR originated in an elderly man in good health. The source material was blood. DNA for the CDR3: TGTGCTAGTGGTTTTGGAGGGCAGAGCTCCTACAATGAGCAGTTCTTC. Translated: CASGFGGQSSYNEQFF. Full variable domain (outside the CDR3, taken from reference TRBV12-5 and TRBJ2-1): DARVTQTPRHKVTEMGQEVTMRCQPILGHNTVFWYRQTMMQGLELLAYFRNRAPLDDSGMPKDRFSAEMPDATLATLKIQPSEPRDSAVYFCASGFGGQSSYNEQFFGPGTRLTVL.